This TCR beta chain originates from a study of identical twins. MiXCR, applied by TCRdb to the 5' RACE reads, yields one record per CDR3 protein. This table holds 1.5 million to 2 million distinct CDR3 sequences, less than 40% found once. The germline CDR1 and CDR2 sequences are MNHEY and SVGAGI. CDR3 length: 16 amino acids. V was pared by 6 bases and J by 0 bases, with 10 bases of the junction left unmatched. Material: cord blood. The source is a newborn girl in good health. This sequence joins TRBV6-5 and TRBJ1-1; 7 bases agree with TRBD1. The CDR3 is CASSRTGVYMNTEAFF. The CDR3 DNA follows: TGTGCCAGCAGCCGGACAGGAGTATACATGAACACTGAAGCTTTCTTT.